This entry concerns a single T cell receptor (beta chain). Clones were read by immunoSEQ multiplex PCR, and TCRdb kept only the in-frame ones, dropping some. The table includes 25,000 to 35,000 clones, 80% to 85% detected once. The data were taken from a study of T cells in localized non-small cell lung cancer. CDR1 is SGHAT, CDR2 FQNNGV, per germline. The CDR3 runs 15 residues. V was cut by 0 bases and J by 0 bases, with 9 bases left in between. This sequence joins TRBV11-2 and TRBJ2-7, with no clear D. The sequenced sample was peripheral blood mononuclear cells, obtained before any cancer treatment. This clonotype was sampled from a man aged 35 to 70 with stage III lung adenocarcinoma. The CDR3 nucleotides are TGTGCCAGCAGCTTAGATCATGGTAGCTCCTACGAGCAGTACTTC. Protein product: CASSLDHGSSYEQYF.